The clone carrying this T cell receptor (beta chain) was counted at least ten times. The sample originates from a study of blood T cell repertoires in COVID-19. In germline, CDR1 is SNHLY, CDR2 FYNNEI. The V gene lost 6 bases and the J gene lost 9 bases, with 12 bases spanning the gap. This CDR3 has 12 residues. Sequencing used immunoSEQ multiplex PCR; TCRdb keeps in-frame clones, though not all of them. Among approximately 130,000 clones listed, 60% to 85% were seen once. This TCR derives from a man older than 75 with acute or convalescent COVID-19. V and J are TRBV2 and TRBJ1-3, with no clear D. The sequenced sample was peripheral blood. The CDR3 nucleotides read TGTGCCAGCAGCGACTCCCTAGGCACCATATATTTT. Its protein is CASSDSLGTIYF.